This is a list of T cell receptor beta chains from one sample in a study of T-cell reconstitution after alpha-beta-depleted transplantation in children. TCRdb analysed the PCR reads with MiXCR anew, one entry per CDR3 protein. The sample records roughly 500,000 distinct CDR3 sequences, roughly an eighth being singletons. Sample: PBMCs from the stem cell graft donor, taken from the stem cell graft. The receptors derive from a human donor who donated a stem cell graft to a child with combined immunodeficiency. Each CDR3 is given with its conserved first and last residue. The D gene is left open where the match is weak. The size field is filled for only some rows; it gives once, few, many or a size class.

>few|TRBV5-1|TRBJ2-7|TRBD1
CASSLGTGIDEQYF
TGCGCCAGCAGCTTGGGGACAGGTATCGACGAGCAGTACTTC
>few|TRBV12-3/TRBV12-4|TRBJ1-4|.
CASSLQSPGEKLFF
TGTGCCAGCAGTTTACAGTCCCCTGGGGAAAAACTGTTTTTT
>.|TRBV30|TRBJ2-3|TRBD2
CAWTSGRISTDTQYF
TGTGCCTGGACTAGCGGGAGGATTAGCACAGATACGCAGTATTTT
>.|TRBV7-6|TRBJ2-7|TRBD1
CASSLATGNHEQYF
TGTGCCAGCAGCTTAGCGACAGGGAACCACGAGCAGTACTTC
>few|TRBV7-8|TRBJ2-3|TRBD2
CASSPRWDYRTDTQYF
TGTGCCAGCAGCCCTCGTTGGGACTATCGCACAGATACGCAGTATTTT
>.|TRBV7-9|TRBJ2-7|TRBD1
CASSEDRGRFWYEQYF
TGTGCCAGCAGCGAAGACAGGGGGCGTTTTTGGTACGAGCAGTACTTC
>.|TRBV7-8|TRBJ2-2|TRBD2
CASSLARISGRGDTGELFF
TGTGCCAGCAGCTTAGCGCGTATTAGCGGGAGGGGGGACACCGGGGAGCTGTTTTTT
>.|TRBV7-2|TRBJ2-1|.
CASSLQGPHNEQFF
TGTGCCAGCAGCTTACAGGGGCCCCACAATGAGCAGTTCTTC
>.|TRBV5-1|TRBJ2-3|.
CASSLATTRSTDTQYF
TGCGCCAGCAGCTTGGCCACTACCCGTAGCACAGATACGCAGTATTTT
>many|TRBV2|TRBJ1-1|.
CASSDSMNTEAFF
TGTGCCAGCAGTGACAGCATGAACACTGAAGCTTTCTTT
>few|TRBV9|TRBJ2-5|TRBD2
CASSVSGGSQETQYF
TGTGCCAGCAGCGTGAGCGGGGGGAGCCAAGAGACCCAGTACTTC
>.|TRBV12-5|TRBJ1-5|TRBD1
CASGFGTVRSNQPQHF
TGTGCTAGTGGCTTCGGGACAGTCAGAAGCAATCAGCCCCAGCATTTT
>.|TRBV7-9|TRBJ1-2|TRBD1
CASSSTGDGYTF
TGTGCCAGCAGCTCGACAGGGGATGGCTACACCTTC
>many|TRBV20-1|TRBJ2-3|TRBD2
CSARGTSGKTDTQYF
TGCAGTGCTAGAGGGACTAGCGGGAAAACAGATACGCAGTATTTT
>.|TRBV19|TRBJ1-5|.
CASSIDHGGGLPQHF
TGTGCCAGTAGTATAGATCATGGAGGCGGTCTGCCCCAGCATTTT
>many|TRBV20-1|TRBJ2-7|.
CSARALSYEQYF
TGCAGTGCTAGAGCTCTCAGCTACGAGCAGTACTTC
>few|TRBV20-1|TRBJ2-3|TRBD2
CSAREAGGPDTQYF
TGCAGTGCTAGAGAGGCGGGGGGGCCAGATACGCAGTATTTT
>.|TRBV4-3|TRBJ1-2|.
CASSQGLIANYGYTF
TGCGCCAGCAGCCAAGGTCTCATAGCTAACTATGGCTACACCTTC
>.|TRBV9|TRBJ2-1|.
CASSQTYQSSYNEQFF
TGTGCCAGCAGCCAAACCTACCAGAGCTCCTACAATGAGCAGTTCTTC
>many|TRBV20-1|TRBJ2-3|TRBD2
CSAGPLGGGVPQDTQYF
TGCAGTGCTGGACCCCTCGGCGGGGGGGTCCCACAAGATACGCAGTATTTT
>few|TRBV12-5|TRBJ2-1|.
CASGLWGLTYNEQFF
TGTGCTAGTGGTTTGTGGGGACTGACCTACAATGAGCAGTTCTTC
>few|TRBV12-3/TRBV12-4|TRBJ1-2|.
CASSPGHPNYGYTF
TGTGCCAGCAGTCCGGGACATCCTAACTATGGCTACACCTTC
>few|TRBV27|TRBJ2-7|TRBD1
CASSFTGTEHYEQYF
TGTGCCAGCAGTTTTACCGGGACAGAGCACTACGAGCAGTACTTC
>few|TRBV29-1|TRBJ1-2|.
CSVDGSGKHGYTF
TGCAGCGTTGACGGGTCAGGCAAACATGGCTACACCTTC
>.|TRBV7-6|TRBJ2-1|TRBD2
CASSLRDYLRNEQFF
TGTGCCAGCAGCTTGCGGGACTACCTTCGCAATGAGCAGTTCTTC
>few|TRBV27|TRBJ2-7|.
CASSLVGSHYEQYF
TGTGCCAGCAGTTTAGTAGGGTCTCATTACGAGCAGTACTTC
>.|TRBV7-2|TRBJ2-1|.
CASSLTPGDQFF
TGTGCCAGCAGCTTAACGCCTGGGGACCAGTTCTTC
>.|TRBV29-1|TRBJ1-2|.
CSVRDLDSIYGYTF
TGCAGCGTCCGAGACCTTGACAGTATCTATGGCTACACCTTC
>.|TRBV19|TRBJ2-7|.
CASSPQGQYEQYF
TGTGCCAGTAGTCCCCAGGGCCAATACGAGCAGTACTTC
>few|TRBV3-1|TRBJ2-3|.
CASGRGGITDTQYF
TGTGCCAGTGGCAGGGGGGGCATCACAGATACGCAGTATTTT
>.|TRBV20-1|TRBJ1-4|.
CSALPGERENEKLFF
TGCAGTGCTCTCCCAGGGGAAAGAGAGAATGAAAAACTGTTTTTT
>many|TRBV29-1|TRBJ2-3|.
CSVEGGESTDTQYF
TGCAGCGTTGAAGGCGGGGAAAGCACAGATACGCAGTATTTT
>many|TRBV7-2|TRBJ1-6|.
CASTPWGNSPLHF
TGTGCCAGCACCCCCTGGGGGAATTCACCCCTCCACTTT
>few|TRBV4-2|TRBJ2-2|TRBD2
CASSPTSGGAEELFF
TGTGCCAGCAGCCCGACTAGCGGGGGGGCCGAGGAGCTGTTTTTT
>many|TRBV7-9|TRBJ2-3|.
CASSRGGQVTDTQYF
TGTGCCAGCAGCCGAGGGGGGCAGGTCACAGATACGCAGTATTTT
>.|TRBV27|TRBJ1-6|TRBD1
CASSNPGQPLHF
TGTGCCAGCAGTAACCCGGGACAGCCCCTCCACTTT
>.|TRBV20-1|TRBJ2-3|TRBD2
CSAPAPGLAGGDTDTQYF
TGCAGTGCCCCGGCCCCGGGACTAGCGGGGGGAGACACAGATACGCAGTATTTT
>few|TRBV20-1|TRBJ2-7|.
CSARLGYRTDPYEQYF
TGCAGTGCGCGTCTGGGGTACCGAACGGATCCATACGAGCAGTACTTC
>many|TRBV12-3/TRBV12-4|TRBJ2-1|.
CASRLGLAGYNEQFF
TGTGCCAGCAGACTCGGACTGGCGGGATACAATGAGCAGTTCTTC
>.|TRBV28|TRBJ1-1|.
CASSQPTVNTEAFF
TGTGCCAGCAGTCAGCCGACCGTGAACACTGAAGCTTTCTTT
>few|TRBV29-1|TRBJ1-2|.
CSVADSPYGYTF
TGCAGCGTCGCGGACAGCCCGTATGGCTACACCTTC
>many|TRBV12-3/TRBV12-4|TRBJ2-1|TRBD1
CASSFDRENEQFF
TGTGCCAGCAGTTTTGACAGGGAGAATGAGCAGTTCTTC
>many|TRBV10-3|TRBJ2-3|TRBD2
CAISGAGGPGTDTQYF
TGTGCCATCAGTGGGGCGGGAGGGCCCGGCACAGATACGCAGTATTTT
>.|TRBV20-1|TRBJ1-2|.
CSAGSTNYGYTF
TGCAGTGCTGGAAGTACTAACTATGGCTACACCTTC
>many|TRBV20-1|TRBJ2-1|.
CSASGVISYNEQFF
TGCAGTGCTAGCGGGGTAATTAGCTACAATGAGCAGTTCTTC
>.|TRBV12-3/TRBV12-4|TRBJ1-1|.
CASRTGGSGTEAFF
TGTGCCAGCAGGACGGGGGGGTCGGGGACTGAAGCTTTCTTT
>many|TRBV6-5|TRBJ2-1|TRBD1
CASSRTGFEQFF
TGTGCCAGCAGCCGGACAGGGTTTGAGCAGTTCTTC
>.|TRBV6-5|TRBJ2-7|.
CASSLGWERAPYEQYF
TGTGCCAGCAGTTTAGGCTGGGAGCGGGCCCCCTACGAGCAGTACTTC
>.|TRBV12-3/TRBV12-4|TRBJ2-5|.
CASSLGTLSRQETQYF
TGTGCCAGCAGTTTAGGGACCCTCAGTAGGCAAGAGACCCAGTACTTC
>.|TRBV20-1|TRBJ2-1|TRBD2
CSARASGTSGSNEQFF
TGCAGTGCTAGAGCTTCCGGGACTAGCGGGAGCAATGAGCAGTTCTTC
>few|TRBV6-1|TRBJ1-1|.
CASSTMGPWGDTEAFF
TGTGCCAGCAGTACCATGGGCCCCTGGGGGGACACTGAAGCTTTCTTT
>many|TRBV29-1|TRBJ2-3|.
CSVEYAGAGDTQYF
TGCAGCGTTGAATATGCGGGGGCGGGTGATACGCAGTATTTT
>.|TRBV7-9|TRBJ2-7|TRBD1
CASSPVTGGNEQYF
TGTGCCAGCAGCCCAGTAACAGGGGGGAACGAGCAGTACTTC
>many|TRBV20-1|TRBJ2-1|.
CSGKDFVRNEQFF
TGCAGTGGGAAGGACTTCGTAAGGAATGAGCAGTTCTTC
>.|TRBV20-1|TRBJ2-4|TRBD2
CSAMTSGGNIQYF
TGCAGCGCCATGACTAGCGGGGGAAACATTCAGTACTTC
>few|TRBV24-1|TRBJ2-3|.
CATSDLQRATTDTQYF
TGTGCCACCAGTGATTTACAGCGGGCAACCACAGATACGCAGTATTTT